The 3 T cell receptor beta chains listed next were all sequenced from one sample in a study of blood T cell repertoires in COVID-19. Sequencing used immunoSEQ multiplex PCR; TCRdb keeps in-frame clones, though not all of them. The data show around 160,000 clones, around 82% seen once. Material: peripheral blood. Every receptor here comes from a man in his 60s with active or convalescent COVID-19.

Only one count was recorded for this clone. This chain connects TRBV18 to TRBJ2-5; the match to TRBD1 covers 7 bases. Germline values: CDR1 KGHSH, CDR2 LQKENI. V lost 3 bases and J lost 3; bases outside the gene matches: 1. This CDR3 is built from 13 residues. This chain's CDR3 is CASSPGTEETQYF. CDR3 in DNA: TGTGCCAGCTCACCCGGGACAGAAGAGACCCAGTACTTC. Full variable domain (outside the CDR3, taken from reference TRBV18 and TRBJ2-5): NAGVMQNPRHLVRRRGQEARLRCSPMKGHSHVYWYRQLPEEGLKFMVYLQKENIIDESGMPKERFSAEFPKEGPSILRIQQVVRGDSAAYFCASSPGTEETQYFGPGTRLLVL.

The chain carries TRBV14 and TRBJ2-1, with 14 bases fitting TRBD2. Trimming at V came to 4 bases and at J to 8 bases, leaving 4 bases not matched to a gene. Germline values: CDR1 SGHDN, CDR2 FVKESK. The CDR3 totals 15 residues. Here the CDR3 reads CASSLLGLAGDEQFF. CDR3 DNA: TGTGCCAGCAGCCTTCTGGGACTAGCGGGGGATGAGCAGTTCTTC.

Written as DNA, the CDR3 is TGTGCCAGCACCTTGGCCCTTGAAAACACCATATATTTT. Protein: CASTLALENTIYF. This chain joins TRBV28 and TRBJ1-3; D is uncertain. The CDR3 consists of 13 residues. Between the trimmed V and J ends, which lost 7 bases and 6 bases, there was a span of 13 bases. Germline CDR1 is MDHEN and CDR2 is SYDVKM. Filled out from reference TRBV28 and TRBJ1-3, the complete variable domain reads DVKVTQSSRYLVKRTGEKVFLECVQDMDHENMFWYRQDPGLGLRLIYFSYDVKMKEKGDIPEGYSVSREKKERFSLILESASTNQTSMYLCASTLALENTIYFGEGSWLTVV.